These 14 T cell receptor beta chains were sequenced from one sample in a study of blood T cell repertoires in COVID-19 (dated by TCRdb to the early 2020s). Libraries were prepared through the immunoSEQ multiplex PCR assay. Not all clones reach the TCRdb copy of this immuneACCESS table, which keeps in-frame sequences only. Checked studies attribute under half of the gap to unresolved V genes and leave the rest unexplained. The table for this sample lists approximately 85,000 clones; 70% to 90% of them were counted only once. The leading ten clones occupy 12% of the sample. Sequenced input: peripheral blood. All receptors come from a woman in her 70s with active or convalescent COVID-19.

The J gene is TRBJ1-3, the V gene TRBV19; the D gene is possibly TRBD1 (5 bases). The CDR3 loop spans 15 amino acids. Trimming took off 3 bases at V and 4 bases at J, with 13 bases between the two ends. The germline V gene encodes CDR1 LNHDA and CDR2 SQIVND (reference sequence). CDR3 region: CASSIGRVAGNTIYF. In nucleotides, the CDR3 is TGTGCCAGTAGTATCGGCAGGGTCGCAGGAAACACCATATATTTT.

The chain carries TRBV19 and TRBJ2-7, with TRBD1 matching 10 bases. The V gene end was trimmed by 5 bases and the J gene end by 3 bases; junction bases not matched to a gene: 7. The CDR3 extends over 15 amino acids. Germline CDR1 LNHDA, CDR2 SQIVND (reference sequence). DNA of the CDR3: TGTGCCAGTAGTCCTAACCGGGACAGGGGCTACGAGCAGTACTTC. Translating gives CASSPNRDRGYEQYF. Full variable domain (rest looked up from reference TRBV19 and TRBJ2-7): DGGITQSPKYLFRKEGQNVTLSCEQNLNHDAMYWYRQDPGQGLRLIYYSQIVNDFQKGDIAEGYSVSREKKESFPLTVTSAQKNPTAFYLCASSPNRDRGYEQYFGPGTRLTVT.

This rearrangement joins TRBV7-9 to TRBJ2-7; 8 bases line up with TRBD1. With V trimmed by 2 bases and J by 8 bases, 8 bases remained unmatched. The CDR3 sequence is 14 residues long. Germline CDR1 SEHNR, CDR2 FQNEAQ (reference sequence). CDR3 sequence: CASSLPTGGYQQYF. The CDR3 coding sequence is TGTGCCAGCAGCTTACCCACAGGGGGTTATCAGCAGTACTTC. Combining the CDR3 with reference TRBV7-9 and TRBJ2-7 gives the whole variable domain DTGVSQNPRHKITKRGQNVTFRCDPISEHNRLYWYRQTLGQGPEFLTYFQNEAQLEKSRLLSDRFSAERPKGSFSTLEIQRTEQGDSAMYLCASSLPTGGYQQYFGPGTRLTVT.

The CDR3 spells CASSLAGQGAYYGYTF. The CDR3 DNA sequence: TGTGCCAGCAGCTTAGCGGGACAGGGGGCGTATTATGGCTACACCTTC. This chain links TRBV7-8 with TRBJ1-2, with TRBD1 identical over 12 bases. This CDR3 contains 16 residues. V lost 0 bases and J lost 5; bases outside the gene matches: 4. Germline loops: CDR1 SGHVS, CDR2 FQNEAQ.

J is TRBJ1-2 and V is TRBV10-2, with D perhaps TRBD1 (6 bases). V lost 9 bases to trimming and J lost 8 bases, with 16 bases between them. Germline V gene lookup returns CDR1 WSHSY and CDR2 SAAADI. There are 12 residues in the CDR3. The CDR3 nucleotides are TGCGCCAGTCAACAGGGCTCGTGGGGCTACACCTTC. Protein product: CASQQGSWGYTF.

The chain is built from TRBV5-4 and TRBJ2-1; a possible D gene is TRBD2 (5 bases). Germline V CDR1 and CDR2: SGHNT, YYREEE (reference sequence). This CDR3 region has 12 residues. Trimming pared 4 bases from V and 9 bases from J, leaving 11 bases between. CDR3 amino acids: CASSRGPGEQFF. DNA of the CDR3: TGTGCCAGCAGCCGAGGGCCGGGTGAGCAGTTCTTC.

The V gene is TRBV21-1, the J gene TRBJ1-5; the table gives TRBD1 as D, unverified against the DNA. TRBV21-1 is a pseudogene segment. The CDR3 is 18 amino acids. CDR3 coding DNA: TGTGCCAGCAGCAAAGGGGGACAGGGCAGCCCACTCATCAAGCCCCAGCATTTT. The encoded protein is CASSKGGQGSPLIKPQHF.

J is TRBJ2-1 and V is TRBV6-5; weak D call: TRBD1 (5 bases). The CDR3 has 13 amino acids. CDR1 is MNHEY and CDR2 is SVGAGI in the germline V gene. V gave up 6 bases and J gave up 0 bases, with 6 bases separating them. CDR3 sequence: CASSRDSYNEQFF. Here the CDR3 DNA reads TGTGCCAGCAGCAGGGACTCCTACAATGAGCAGTTCTTC.

The rearrangement uses TRBV7-8 and TRBJ1-1; D call uncertain. This CDR3 has 15 amino acids. The ends were cut back, 2 bases at V and 0 bases at J, with 10 bases in the middle. CDR1 SGHVS and CDR2 FQNEAQ come from the germline V gene. Here the CDR3 reads CASSLFPGMNTEAFF. The CDR3 DNA sequence: TGTGCCAGCAGCTTATTTCCGGGGATGAACACTGAAGCTTTCTTT. The whole variable domain, filled in from reference TRBV7-8 and TRBJ1-1, reads GAGVSQSPRYKVAKRGQDVALRCDPISGHVSLFWYQQALGQGPEFLTYFQNEAQLDKSGLPSDRFFAERPEGSVSTLKIQRTQQEDSAVYLCASSLFPGMNTEAFFGQGTRLTVV.

The chain joins TRBV10-3 to TRBJ1-2, with D perhaps TRBD1 (6 bases). CDR3 length: 13 amino acids. V gave up 5 bases and J gave up 7 bases, with 14 bases separating them. Germline CDR1 and CDR2: ENHRY and SYGVKD. The CDR3 coding sequence is TGTGCCATCAGTCCCGACAGGAATATTGGCTACACCTTC. This encodes CAISPDRNIGYTF.

This clone was found many times. Other DNA sequences in the same sample also yield this CDR3. The chain links TRBV6-1 to TRBJ2-2; perhaps TRBD1 as D (5 bases). CDR1 and CDR2 from the germline V gene are MNHNS and SASEGT. The CDR3 covers 14 residues. The V end lost 2 bases, the J end lost 2 bases, and 6 bases lay between the germline ends. The chain's CDR3 is CASSERGNTGELFF. CDR3 DNA sequence: TGTGCCAGCAGTGAAAGGGGTAACACCGGGGAGCTGTTTTTT.

This sequence joins TRBV28 and TRBJ1-2, with 10 positions matching TRBD1. Trimming took 6 bases from V and 4 from J; bases not matched to a gene: 5. CDR1 and CDR2 from the germline V gene are MDHEN and SYDVKM. The CDR3 contains 14 residues. The CDR3 sequence is CASRGQGEFYGYTF. Here the CDR3 DNA reads TGTGCCAGCAGAGGACAGGGGGAGTTCTATGGCTACACCTTC.

The CDR3 DNA sequence: TGTGCCAGCAGCCCCACAGGGGCCCGGAGAGGGGAAAAACTGTTTTTT. Translation gives CASSPTGARRGEKLFF. The chain links TRBV6-6 to TRBJ1-4, with 7 bases lining up with TRBD1. Germline V gene data show CDR1 as MNHNY and CDR2 as SVGAGI (reference sequence). This CDR3 spans 16 amino acids. J gave up 8 bases and V 6 bases, and 15 bases lay outside the gene matches.

The V and J genes are TRBV6-4 and TRBJ1-2; TRBD1 agrees at 9 bases. CDR3 length equals 15 residues. Germline CDR1 MRHNA, CDR2 SNTAGT. V gave up 4 bases and J gave up 8 bases; unmatched junction bases: 11. The CDR3: CASSVETGGMVGYTF. CDR3 in DNA: TGTGCCAGCAGTGTCGAGACAGGGGGGATGGTCGGCTACACCTTC.